A single sample gave rise to the 2 T cell receptor beta chains below, sequenced in a study of immune evolution from preneoplasia to lung adenocarcinoma (dated by TCRdb to 2020 to 2023). Library method: the immunoSEQ multiplex PCR assay. TCRdb's version of the immuneACCESS table is confined to in-frame rearrangements and falls short of the full clone set. An unresolved V gene accounts for under half of the shortfall where checked; the remainder is of unknown origin. The sample table records more than 7,000 clones; about 81% of these occur just once. The ten biggest clones cover about 3% of the sample. Sequenced material: FFPE lung adenocarcinoma in situ tissue. Interpreted using the paper, the cell subset or site label stands for: preinvasive adenocarcinoma in situ (AIS). These receptors were taken from a person aged 65-85 years with lung adenocarcinoma.

The rearrangement joins TRBV5-1 to TRBJ1-2; 7 bases map to TRBD1. The CDR3 runs 18 residues. V was clipped by 0 bases and J by 5 bases; unmatched bases: 16. Germline CDR1 is SGHRS and CDR2 is YFSETQ. This CDR3 reads CASSLEGQTGPPTYGYTF. The DNA for the CDR3 is TGCGCCAGCAGCTTGGAAGGCCAGACAGGGCCGCCTACGTATGGCTACACCTTC.

V and J are TRBV6-5 and TRBJ1-1; no clear D gene. Trimming took off 7 bases at V and 6 bases at J, with 9 bases between the two ends. This CDR3 region has 11 residues. Germline-derived CDR1 and CDR2 are MNHEY and SVGAGI. The CDR3 bases are TGTGCCAGCACCCTGTGGCCTGAAGCTTTCTTT. It specifies CASTLWPEAFF.